One sample yielded the 31 T cell receptor beta chains listed below, sequenced in a study of Ad26.COV2.S vaccination and SARS-CoV-2 variants. Profiled with immunoSEQ multiplex PCR; TCRdb holds only in-frame clones, not every one. The sample lists some 250,000 clones; roughly 90% were seen once. Regarding treatment: about 20 received Ad26.COV2.S at low or high dose, single or two shots; about 5 received placebo; per-sample allocation not given. Day 63 following the first vaccine or placebo injection was when the samples were taken. The starting material was peripheral blood, obtained in a trial of Ad26.COV2.S vaccine versus placebo. The receptors originated from a person aged 18-60 years who received the Ad26.COV2.S COVID-19 vaccine or a placebo.

The genes are TRBV19 and TRBJ2-4, with D possibly being TRBD2 (5 bases). Trimming cost V 2 bases and J 2 bases, with 16 bases left between them. Germline-derived CDR1 and CDR2 are LNHDA and SQIVND (reference sequence). The CDR3 covers 17 residues. CDR3 bases: TGTGCCAGTAGTATACGCTGGGAGATTGGAACCAAAAACATTCAGTACTTC. Translation gives CASSIRWEIGTKNIQYF.

V gene TRBV18 combines with J gene TRBJ1-2; 7 bases are shared with TRBD1. The CDR3 length is 15 residues. V trimming: 0 bases; J trimming: 4 bases; junction bases outside the gene matches: 5. The germline CDR1 and CDR2 sequences are KGHSH and LQKENI. The CDR3 sequence is CASSPPVTGTYGYTF. The CDR3 DNA follows: TGTGCCAGCTCACCACCGGTGACAGGGACCTATGGCTACACCTTC.

The V gene is TRBV19, the J gene TRBJ1-5; D is possibly TRBD1 (6 bases). This CDR3 region has 18 residues. Trimming took off 0 bases at V and 4 bases at J, with 19 bases between the two ends. Germline assignment: CDR1 LNHDA and CDR2 SQIVND (reference sequence). The CDR3 region is CASSIDLLGGGQNQPQHF. In DNA form, the CDR3 reads TGTGCCAGTAGTATAGATCTGTTAGGTGGGGGGCAAAATCAGCCCCAGCATTTT.

This clone was picked up a small number of times. The chain combines TRBV5-1 with TRBJ1-2; 9 bases are shared with TRBD1. CDR1 and CDR2 from the germline V gene are SGHRS and YFSETQ. The ends lost 4 bases at V and 3 bases at J; junction bases unmatched: 10. The CDR3 is 16 amino acids. The CDR3, as DNA: TGCGCCAGCAGCAATCCCCACAGGGGGCTGGACTATGGCTACACCTTC. Protein product: CASSNPHRGLDYGYTF.

The chain combines TRBV5-6 with TRBJ2-7; possibly TRBD2 for D (5 bases). V was shortened by 5 bases and J by 6 bases, with 21 bases between the two germline ends. In germline, CDR1 is SGHDT, CDR2 YYEEEE. The CDR3 has 15 amino acids. This CDR3 reads CASSLRVRASGEQYF. The CDR3 DNA follows: TGTGCCAGCAGTTTGAGGGTCCGGGCCTCCGGCGAGCAGTACTTC.

The chain uses TRBV10-3 and TRBJ2-3, with D possibly matching TRBD2 (6 bases). Germline V CDR1 and CDR2: ENHRY, SYGVKD. V shed 5 bases and J shed 0 bases, with 15 bases lying between them. This CDR3 comprises 16 residues. The DNA for the CDR3 is TGTGCCATCAGTAAAATAACTAGCAGTAGCACAGATACGCAGTATTTT. Translating gives CAISKITSSSTDTQYF.

This clone was observed a single time. V usage is TRBV16 and J usage is TRBJ1-5; 10 bases align to TRBD1. The V segment lost 4 bases and the J segment 2 bases; nucleotides outside the gene matches: 5. CDR1 KGHSY and CDR2 FQNENV come from the germline V gene. There are 16 residues in the CDR3. The CDR3 region is CASSPGTGERNQPQHF. The CDR3, as DNA: TGTGCCAGCAGCCCCGGGACAGGGGAACGCAATCAGCCCCAGCATTTT.

The chain uses TRBV6-5 and TRBJ2-5; TRBD2 agrees at 7 bases. Trimming removed 6 bases from V and 4 bases from J; junction bases left unmatched: 11. The germline CDR1 and CDR2 sequences are MNHEY and SVGAGI. The CDR3 spans 15 residues. The CDR3 sequence is CASSNNGGGRETQYF. CDR3 bases: TGTGCCAGCAGCAACAATGGCGGGGGTCGAGAGACCCAGTACTTC.

V and J are TRBV30 and TRBJ2-1; D unclear. CDR1 and CDR2 from the germline V gene are GTSNPN and SVGIG (reference sequence). Trimming removed 3 bases from V and 5 bases from J, with 14 bases in between. The CDR3 has 14 residues. CDR3 residues: CAWSRRMSDNEQFF. CDR3 nucleotide sequence: TGTGCCTGGAGCCGTCGGATGTCGGACAATGAGCAGTTCTTC.

V is TRBV27 and J is TRBJ1-5; 12 nucleotides align to TRBD1. This CDR3 region has 15 residues. J lost 7 bases, V lost 6 bases, and 7 bases had no gene match. CDR1 is MNHEY, CDR2 SMNVEV, per germline (reference sequence). CDR3 coding DNA: TGTGCCAGCAGACTGGGACAGGGGGCGGGACAGCCCCAGCATTTT. Amino acid sequence: CASRLGQGAGQPQHF.

The chain links TRBV6-5 to TRBJ1-2; 7 bases align to TRBD1. Germline CDR1 MNHEY, CDR2 SVGAGI. The CDR3 consists of 11 residues. V shed 8 bases and J 4 bases; nucleotides not matched to a gene: 1. This CDR3 reads CASSGGYGYTF. Here the CDR3 DNA reads TGTGCCAGCTCAGGGGGCTATGGCTACACCTTC.

This clone was counted once. The V and J genes are TRBV13 and TRBJ2-7, with TRBD1 matching over 7 bases. The germline gives CDR1 PRHDT, CDR2 FYEKMQ (reference sequence). This CDR3 comprises 15 residues. The V gene end was trimmed by 8 bases and the J gene end by 3 bases; junction bases not matched to a gene: 13. CDR3 nucleotides: TGTGCCAGCGTACGATCACAGGGGAAGGACTACGAGCAGTACTTC. Amino acid sequence: CASVRSQGKDYEQYF.

CDR3 amino acids: CASSLVGGPETQYF. CDR3 nucleotides: TGTGCCAGCAGCTTAGTAGGGGGGCCTGAGACCCAGTACTTC. The chain recombines TRBV7-2 with TRBJ2-5; D possibly uses TRBD1 or TRBD2 (6 bases each). The CDR3 extends over 14 amino acids. V lost 1 base, J lost 5 bases, and 11 bases lay in between. The V gene's germline CDR1 is SGHTA and CDR2 FQGNSA.

V is TRBV2 and J is TRBJ2-1, with 8 bases that match TRBD2. Germline V gene data show CDR1 as SNHLY and CDR2 as FYNNEI. With V trimmed by 6 bases and J by 7 bases, 8 bases remained unmatched. CDR3 length: 14 residues. The CDR3 DNA is TGTGCCAGCAGGAGAGCGGGGGTGGGGAATGAGCAGTTCTTC. Translating gives CASRRAGVGNEQFF.

The chain links TRBV24-1 to TRBJ2-1, with 8 bases identical to TRBD1. Germline assignment: CDR1 KGHDR and CDR2 SFDVKD. The CDR3 has 12 amino acids. After removal of 7 bases from V and 9 bases from J, the junction contained 4 bases not matched to a gene. In DNA form, the CDR3 reads TGTGCCACCAGCCTCAGGGGGCTTGAGCAGTTCTTC. Translation gives CATSLRGLEQFF.

The V gene is TRBV9, the J gene TRBJ2-3, with 9 positions matching TRBD2. V dropped 4 bases and J dropped 2; count of bases not matched to a gene: 5. Germline CDR1 SGDLS, CDR2 YYNGEE. This CDR3 comprises 15 residues. The CDR3 nucleotides read TGTGCCAGCAGCTTAGCGGGGGTTGACACAGATACGCAGTATTTT. Translation gives CASSLAGVDTDTQYF.

CDR3: CASSLEPEPATNEKLFF. The CDR3 DNA reads TGCGCCAGCAGCTTGGAGCCAGAGCCTGCAACTAATGAAAAACTGTTTTTT. The chain carries TRBV5-1 and TRBJ1-4; D uncertain. Germline CDR1 SGHRS, CDR2 YFSETQ. V shed 0 bases and J shed 0 bases, with 12 bases lying between them. The CDR3 has 17 amino acids.

The chain couples TRBV4-3 to TRBJ2-4, with D perhaps TRBD2 (7 bases). The CDR3 length is 17 residues. V was cut by 3 bases and J by 5 bases, with 20 bases left in between. The germline V gene encodes CDR1 LGHNA and CDR2 YSLEER. CDR3: CASSQVRGGVWQNIQYF. In nucleotides, the CDR3 is TGCGCCAGCAGCCAGGTCCGCGGGGGCGTTTGGCAAAACATTCAGTACTTC.

The chain uses TRBV7-2 and TRBJ1-1; D is ambiguous. The germline V and J ends were trimmed by 1 base and 3 bases, with 6 bases remaining between them. The germline gives CDR1 SGHTA, CDR2 FQGNSA. This CDR3 has 13 residues. The CDR3 loop is CASSLGRYTEAFF. CDR3 nucleotide sequence: TGTGCCAGCAGCTTAGGGCGTTACACTGAAGCTTTCTTT.

This clone was observed a single time. It is unclear where the CDR3 begins or ends on the DNA, so no DNA is shown, and the CDR3 is as TCRdb lists it. The chain recombines TRBV4-3 with TRBJ1-2; the D segment call TRBD1 is taken from the table without a DNA check. Including both end residues, the CDR3 is 13 amino acids long. In germline, CDR1 is LGHNA, CDR2 YSLEER. CDR3 in amino acids: CASSQDHWGAGTF.

In its sample, this clone was seen a few times. This chain connects TRBV7-9 to TRBJ1-1; D remains ambiguous. Trimming cost V 5 bases and J 1 base, with 11 bases left between them. The germline gives CDR1 SEHNR, CDR2 FQNEAQ (reference sequence). CDR3 length equals 14 residues. CDR3 loop: CASSPRGPNTEAFF. CDR3 nucleotide sequence: TGTGCCAGCAGCCCCCGTGGGCCGAACACTGAAGCTTTCTTT. The entire variable domain, with the rest obtained from reference TRBV7-9 and TRBJ1-1, is as follows: DTGVSQNPRHKITKRGQNVTFRCDPISEHNRLYWYRQTLGQGPEFLTYFQNEAQLEKSRLLSDRFSAERPKGSFSTLEIQRTEQGDSAMYLCASSPRGPNTEAFFGQGTRLTVV.

V is TRBV11-3 and J is TRBJ2-1; D gene ambiguous. With 2 bases removed from V and 1 base from J, the gap between germline ends came to 9 bases. CDR1 is SGHNT, CDR2 YENEEA, per germline. CDR3 length equals 15 residues. The CDR3 DNA sequence: TGTGCCAGCAGCTTAAACCCCCCTTCCTACAATGAGCAGTTCTTC. This encodes CASSLNPPSYNEQFF.

This chain uses TRBV19 with TRBJ2-3, with D uncertain. This CDR3 is built from 11 residues. Germline-derived CDR1 and CDR2 are LNHDA and SQIVND (reference sequence). V shed 6 bases and J shed 5 bases, with 6 bases lying between them. CDR3 sequence: CASRYLDTQYF. The CDR3 bases are TGTGCCAGTAGATATCTAGATACGCAGTATTTT.

The V call is TRBV9, the J call TRBJ1-4; 9 bases fit TRBD1. V lost 4 bases, J lost 1 base, and 11 bases stayed unmatched. Germline values: CDR1 SGDLS, CDR2 YYNGEE. The CDR3 contains 18 residues. Written as DNA, the CDR3 is TGTGCCAGCAGCCCACGGACAGGGGAGGATGGAACTAATGAAAAACTGTTTTTT. It yields the protein CASSPRTGEDGTNEKLFF.

The chain carries TRBV28 and TRBJ2-1; D is unresolved. Trimming pared 7 bases from V and 0 bases from J, leaving 10 bases between. This CDR3 region has 14 residues. The germline V gene has CDR1 MDHEN and CDR2 SYDVKM. CDR3 sequence: CASNRRASYNEQFF. As DNA, the CDR3 is TGTGCCAGCAACCGAAGGGCCTCCTACAATGAGCAGTTCTTC.

This chain joins TRBV5-1 and TRBJ2-7; 7 nucleotides match TRBD1. The trim removed 1 base at V and 0 bases at J, leaving 4 bases unmatched. Per the germline V gene, CDR1 is SGHRS and CDR2 is YFSETQ. CDR3 length: 15 residues. The CDR3 coding sequence is TGCGCCAGCAGCTTGAATCGGGACAGCTCCTACGAGCAGTACTTC. Residues: CASSLNRDSSYEQYF.

In this sample, this clone turned up once. This rearrangement joins TRBV25-1 to TRBJ2-5, with a weak D call TRBD2 (6 bases). The CDR3 runs 14 residues. V was shortened by 3 bases and J by 1 base, with 9 bases between the two germline ends. The germline CDR1 and CDR2 sequences are MGHDK and SYGVNS. CDR3 loop: CASSDSGPQETQYF. The CDR3, as DNA: TGTGCCAGCAGTGATAGCGGTCCCCAAGAGACCCAGTACTTC. Based on the CDR3 plus reference TRBV25-1 and TRBJ2-5, the full variable domain is EADIYQTPRYLVIGTGKKITLECSQTMGHDKMYWYQQDPGMELHLIHYSYGVNSTEKGDLSSESTVSRIRTEHFPLTLESARPSHTSQYLCASSDSGPQETQYFGPGTRLLVL.

The J gene is TRBJ1-1, the V gene TRBV11-2, with a tentative D call TRBD1 (6 bases). This CDR3 is built from 14 residues. V was trimmed by 4 bases and J by 6 bases, leaving 15 bases between them. Germline-derived CDR1 and CDR2 are SGHAT and FQNNGV. The CDR3 sequence: CASSWGRGGSEAFF. The CDR3 DNA sequence: TGTGCCAGCAGCTGGGGGCGGGGAGGGTCTGAAGCTTTCTTT.

This clone has only one observation. The chain employs TRBV5-7 and TRBJ1-5; tentatively, D is TRBD1 (5 bases). TRBV5-7 is classed as an ORF, of uncertain function. Trimming pared 4 bases from V and 0 bases from J, leaving 17 bases between. This CDR3 is built from 17 residues. The CDR3 loop reads CASSAERGLYSNQPQHF. The CDR3 coding sequence is TGTGCCAGCAGCGCGGAGAGGGGCCTATATAGCAATCAGCCCCAGCATTTT.

This rearrangement joins TRBV29-1 to TRBJ1-5; 9 bases fit TRBD1. This CDR3 comprises 13 residues. V shed 7 bases and J 2 bases; nucleotides not matched to a gene: 3. Per germline, CDR1 SQVTM and CDR2 ANQGSEA. Here the CDR3 DNA reads TGCAGCGCCAGGGACAGGGGCAATCAGCCCCAGCATTTT. Translating it yields CSARDRGNQPQHF.

A single count supports this clone. The chain carries TRBV27 and TRBJ2-7; D is perhaps TRBD1 (7 bases). The CDR3 runs to 15 residues. Germline V gene sequence: CDR1 MNHEY, CDR2 SMNVEV (reference sequence). The germline V and J ends were trimmed by 5 bases and 3 bases, with 17 bases remaining between them. The DNA of the CDR3 is TGTGCCAGCAGTCCCCCCGGAGGGGGCCTCTACGAGCAGTACTTC. It encodes CASSPPGGGLYEQYF.